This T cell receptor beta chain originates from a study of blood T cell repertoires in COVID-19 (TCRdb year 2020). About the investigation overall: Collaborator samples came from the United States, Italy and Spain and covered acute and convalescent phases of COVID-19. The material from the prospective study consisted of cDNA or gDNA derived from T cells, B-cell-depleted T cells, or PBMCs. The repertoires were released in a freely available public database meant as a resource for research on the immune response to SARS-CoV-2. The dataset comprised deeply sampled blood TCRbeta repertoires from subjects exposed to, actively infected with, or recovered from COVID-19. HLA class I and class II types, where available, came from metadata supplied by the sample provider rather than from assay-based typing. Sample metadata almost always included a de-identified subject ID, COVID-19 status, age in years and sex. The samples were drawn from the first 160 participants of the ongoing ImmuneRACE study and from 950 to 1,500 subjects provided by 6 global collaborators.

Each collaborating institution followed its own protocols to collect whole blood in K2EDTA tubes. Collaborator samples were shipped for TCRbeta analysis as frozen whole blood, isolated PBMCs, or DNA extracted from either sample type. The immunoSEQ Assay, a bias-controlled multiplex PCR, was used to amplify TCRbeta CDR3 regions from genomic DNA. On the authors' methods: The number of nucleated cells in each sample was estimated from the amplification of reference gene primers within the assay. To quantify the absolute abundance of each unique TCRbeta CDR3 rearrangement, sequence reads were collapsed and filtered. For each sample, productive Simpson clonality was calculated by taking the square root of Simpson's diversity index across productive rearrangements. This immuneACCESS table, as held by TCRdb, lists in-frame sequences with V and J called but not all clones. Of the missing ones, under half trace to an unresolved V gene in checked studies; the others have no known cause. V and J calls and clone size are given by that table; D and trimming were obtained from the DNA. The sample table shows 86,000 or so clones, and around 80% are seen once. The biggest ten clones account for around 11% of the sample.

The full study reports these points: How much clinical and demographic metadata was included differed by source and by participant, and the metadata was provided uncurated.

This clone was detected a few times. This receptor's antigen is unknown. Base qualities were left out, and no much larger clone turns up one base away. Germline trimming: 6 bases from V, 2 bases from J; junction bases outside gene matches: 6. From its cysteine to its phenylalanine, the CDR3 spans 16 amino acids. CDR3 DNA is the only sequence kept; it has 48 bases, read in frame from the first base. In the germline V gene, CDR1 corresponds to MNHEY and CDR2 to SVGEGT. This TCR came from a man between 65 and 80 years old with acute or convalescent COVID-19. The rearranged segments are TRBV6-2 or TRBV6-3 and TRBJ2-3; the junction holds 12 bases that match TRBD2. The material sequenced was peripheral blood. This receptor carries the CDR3 CASSRLAGEHTDTQYF. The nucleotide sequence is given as TGTGCCAGCAGCCGACTAGCGGGGGAACACACAGATACGCAGTATTTT.